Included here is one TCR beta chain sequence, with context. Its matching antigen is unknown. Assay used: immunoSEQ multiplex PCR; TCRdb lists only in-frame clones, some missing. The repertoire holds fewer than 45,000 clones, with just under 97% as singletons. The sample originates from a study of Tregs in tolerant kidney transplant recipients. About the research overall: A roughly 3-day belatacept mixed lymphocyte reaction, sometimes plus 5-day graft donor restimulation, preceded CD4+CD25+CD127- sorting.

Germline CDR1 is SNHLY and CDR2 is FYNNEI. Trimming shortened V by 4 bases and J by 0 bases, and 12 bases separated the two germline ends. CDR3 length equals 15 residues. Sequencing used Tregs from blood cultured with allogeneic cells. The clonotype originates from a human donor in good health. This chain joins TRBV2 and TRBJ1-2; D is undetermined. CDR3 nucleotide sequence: TGTGCCAGCAGTGGGTACAGAGAGACTAACTATGGCTACACCTTC. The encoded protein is CASSGYRETNYGYTF.